The clone carrying this T cell receptor beta chain was recorded a few times. Its antigen is still unknown. These data are taken from a study of CD8+ T cells in alopecia areata. Sequencing used cDNA as its template, made by extracting RNA and reverse transcribing it. Here immunoSEQ multiplex PCR was the method, and the copy in TCRdb shows in-frame clones only, minus some. The table has over 100,000 clones, about three fifths seen once. Documented treatment: oral pan-JAK inhibitor, 5-10 mg twice daily. This CDR3 has 15 residues. The V and J ends lost 3 bases and 1 base, in that order; junction bases with no gene match: 6. Germline CDR1 reads KGHSH; CDR2 reads LQKENI. The study's findings and limits: Under tofacitinib, fewer expanded CD8+ clones appeared among the top 100 scalp clones. Lesional scalp exceeded normal scalp in clonality, especially in alopecia totalis/universalis. Many expanded lesional clones persisted in scalp and blood during tofacitinib.

The sequence was collected from a human donor with alopecia areata. The sequenced sample was CD8+ T cells sorted from blood, obtained at week 24, from a patient treated with tofacitinib. The rearrangement joins TRBV18 to TRBJ2-7, with TRBD1 identical over 7 bases. The CDR3 DNA is TGTGCCAGCTCACCTCAGGGACAGTCGTCCTACGAGCAGTACTTC. This encodes CASSPQGQSSYEQYF.